At least ten counts were recorded for the clone carrying this TCR beta chain. The antigen is unknown. This entry comes from a study of T-cell memory formation after mild COVID-19. As for the study in general: The study found TCR clusters largely donor specific. Study-wide results and limits: Cross-reactive memory appears to have joined, as suggested by some responding clones showing up in pre-infection memory. Mostly located in CM and EM were contracting CD4+ clones, with contracting CD8+ clones located in EMRA.

The CDR3 has 15 amino acids. The V gene's germline CDR1 is SGHNT and CDR2 YYREEE (reference sequence). Trimming removed 0 bases at V and 6 bases at J, with 13 bases between. TCRdb re-analysed the 5' RACE reads in MiXCR, keeping a single row per CDR3 protein. The data show 29,000 or so distinct CDR3 sequences, with 9% to 15% seen just once and roughly 15% held by the top ten. The rearrangement links TRBV5-4 to TRBJ2-4; D unclear. The sample was PBMCs or a T cell subset sorted from them (not recorded which). The receptor's source is an adult woman who had mild COVID-19 (a few samples of this study predate the infection). Cell type and time point are not known. The CDR3 bases are TGTGCCAGCAGCTTGGATAGGACGGATAGAAACATTCAGTACTTC. Encoded protein: CASSLDRTDRNIQYF.